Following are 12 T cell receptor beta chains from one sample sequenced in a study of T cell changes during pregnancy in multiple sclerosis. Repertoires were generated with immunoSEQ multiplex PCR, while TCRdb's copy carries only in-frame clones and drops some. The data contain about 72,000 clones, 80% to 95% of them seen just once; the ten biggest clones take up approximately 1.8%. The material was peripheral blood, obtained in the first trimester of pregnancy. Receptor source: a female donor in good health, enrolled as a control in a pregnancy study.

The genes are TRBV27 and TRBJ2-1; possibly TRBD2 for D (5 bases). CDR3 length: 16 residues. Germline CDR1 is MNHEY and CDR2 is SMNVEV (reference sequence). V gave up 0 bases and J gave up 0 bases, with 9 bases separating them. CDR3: CASSLSASSSYNEQFF. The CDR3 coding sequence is TGTGCCAGCAGTTTATCGGCTAGCTCCTCCTACAATGAGCAGTTCTTC.

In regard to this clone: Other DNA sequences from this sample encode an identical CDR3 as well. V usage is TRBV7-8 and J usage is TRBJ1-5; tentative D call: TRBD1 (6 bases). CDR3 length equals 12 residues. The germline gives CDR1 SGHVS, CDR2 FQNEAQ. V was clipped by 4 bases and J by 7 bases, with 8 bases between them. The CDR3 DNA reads TGTGCCAGCAGCTCGACAGGACAGCCCCAGCATTTT. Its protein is CASSSTGQPQHF.

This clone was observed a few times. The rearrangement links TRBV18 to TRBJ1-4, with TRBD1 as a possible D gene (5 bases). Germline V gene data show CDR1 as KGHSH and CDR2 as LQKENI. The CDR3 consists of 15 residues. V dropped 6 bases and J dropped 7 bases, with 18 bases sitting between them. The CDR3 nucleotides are TGTGCCAGCTCTCGGTCTCCCGGCGGGGGTGAAAAACTGTTTTTT. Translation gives CASSRSPGGGEKLFF.

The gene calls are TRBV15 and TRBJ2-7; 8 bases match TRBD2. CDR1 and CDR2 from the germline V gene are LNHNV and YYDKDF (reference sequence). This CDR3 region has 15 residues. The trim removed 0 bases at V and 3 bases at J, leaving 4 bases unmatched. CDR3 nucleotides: TGTGCCACCAGCAGAGATCTGGCGGGAGGCTACGAGCAGTACTTC. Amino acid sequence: CATSRDLAGGYEQYF.

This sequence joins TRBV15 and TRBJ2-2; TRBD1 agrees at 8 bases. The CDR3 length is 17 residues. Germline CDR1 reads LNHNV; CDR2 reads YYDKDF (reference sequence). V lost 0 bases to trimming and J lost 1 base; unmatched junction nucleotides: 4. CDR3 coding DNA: TGTGCCACCAGCAGAGACCCCGGGACAGGGAACACCGGGGAGCTGTTTTTT. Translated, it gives CATSRDPGTGNTGELFF.

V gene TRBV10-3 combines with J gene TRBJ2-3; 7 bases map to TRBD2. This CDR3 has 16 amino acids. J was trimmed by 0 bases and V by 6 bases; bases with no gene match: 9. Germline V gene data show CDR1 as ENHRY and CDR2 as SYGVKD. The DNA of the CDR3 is TGTGCCATCAGAGCTCCACTAGCGTCTAGCACAGATACGCAGTATTTT. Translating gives CAIRAPLASSTDTQYF.

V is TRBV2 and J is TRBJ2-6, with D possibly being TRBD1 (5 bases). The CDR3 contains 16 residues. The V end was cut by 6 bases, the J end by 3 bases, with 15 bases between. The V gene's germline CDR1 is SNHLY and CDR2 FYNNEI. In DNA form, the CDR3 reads TGTGCCAGCAGGGTGATAGGGGAAGGTGGGGCCAACGTCCTGACTTTC. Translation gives CASRVIGEGGANVLTF.

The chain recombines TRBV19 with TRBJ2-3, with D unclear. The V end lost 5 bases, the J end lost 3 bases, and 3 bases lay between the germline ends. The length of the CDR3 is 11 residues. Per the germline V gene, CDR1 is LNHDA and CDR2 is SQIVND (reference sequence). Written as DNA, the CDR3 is TGTGCCAGTAGTTTAACAGATACGCAGTATTTT. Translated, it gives CASSLTDTQYF.

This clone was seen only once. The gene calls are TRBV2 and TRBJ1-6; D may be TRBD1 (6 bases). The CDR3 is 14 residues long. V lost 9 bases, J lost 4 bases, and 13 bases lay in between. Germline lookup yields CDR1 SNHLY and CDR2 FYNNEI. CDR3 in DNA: TGTGCCAGAGGGGGGGAACCTTATAATTCACCCCTCCACTTT. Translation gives CARGGEPYNSPLHF.

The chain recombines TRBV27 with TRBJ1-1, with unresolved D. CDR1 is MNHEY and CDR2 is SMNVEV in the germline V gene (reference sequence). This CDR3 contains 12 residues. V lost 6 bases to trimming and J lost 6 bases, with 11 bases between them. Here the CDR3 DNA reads TGTGCCAGCAGCAGACACGGCGCTGAAGCTTTCTTT. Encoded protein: CASSRHGAEAFF.

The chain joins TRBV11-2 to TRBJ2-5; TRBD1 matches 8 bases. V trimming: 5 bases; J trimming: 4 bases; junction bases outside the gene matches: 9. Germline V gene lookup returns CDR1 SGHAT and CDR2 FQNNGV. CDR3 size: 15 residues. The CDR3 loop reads CASSRLTRGPETQYF. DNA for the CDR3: TGTGCCAGCAGCCGACTCACCAGGGGGCCAGAGACCCAGTACTTC.

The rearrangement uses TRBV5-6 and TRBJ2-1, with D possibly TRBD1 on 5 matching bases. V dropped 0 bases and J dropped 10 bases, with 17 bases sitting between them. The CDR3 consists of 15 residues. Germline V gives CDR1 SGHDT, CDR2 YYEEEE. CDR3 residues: CASSLGRALFREQFF. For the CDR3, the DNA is TGTGCCAGCAGCTTGGGCAGGGCACTCTTCAGGGAGCAGTTCTTC.